These 8 T cell receptor beta chains originate from one sample sequenced in a study of cytomegalovirus exposure and HLA in healthy donors. In the PCR, 60 Vbeta and 13 Jbeta primers were used. This table comes from immunoSEQ multiplex PCR, and its TCRdb copy is limited to in-frame clones, with some not included. Of around 120,000 clones listed, roughly four fifths were seen once; the top ten hold 1.5% to 2%. The sequencing sample was made of PBMCs. These receptors all come from a woman aged 18-29 years in good health and CMV-seronegative.

This clone was seen more than once but under ten times. The chain is built from TRBV30 and TRBJ1-5; 9 bases match TRBD1. V was pared by 3 bases and J by 6 bases, with 3 bases of the junction left unmatched. The CDR3 is made up of 13 amino acids. The germline CDR1 and CDR2 sequences are GTSNPN and SVGIG (reference sequence). CDR3 amino acids: CAWSATGGQPQHF. For the CDR3, the DNA is TGTGCCTGGAGCGCGACAGGGGGTCAGCCCCAGCATTTT.

The J gene is TRBJ1-2, the V gene TRBV28; perhaps TRBD1 as D (5 bases). Germline CDR1 and CDR2: MDHEN and SYDVKM. The CDR3 contains 13 residues. V lost 6 bases and J 1 base, leaving 9 bases between the germline ends. CDR3 amino acids: CASRRDLNYGYTF. For the CDR3, the DNA is TGTGCCAGCAGGCGGGACCTTAACTATGGCTACACCTTC.

The chain employs TRBV2 and TRBJ2-5; D ambiguous. Trimming cost V 5 bases and J 5 bases, with 15 bases left between them. Per germline, CDR1 SNHLY and CDR2 FYNNEI. The CDR3 sequence is 14 residues long. CDR3 DNA: TGTGCCAGCAGTCCCGGTCAACCGGAGGAGACCCAGTACTTC. Its translation is CASSPGQPEETQYF.

The gene calls are TRBV19 and TRBJ1-6; the D gene is possibly TRBD1 (6 bases). This CDR3 spans 15 amino acids. V was pared by 4 bases and J by 9 bases, with 16 bases between. Germline V gene data show CDR1 as LNHDA and CDR2 as SQIVND (reference sequence). CDR3 DNA: TGTGCCAGTAGTACCCAGGGGTCTGTTTCTTCACCCCTCCACTTT. This gives the protein CASSTQGSVSSPLHF.

The gene calls are TRBV2 and TRBJ1-6; possible D gene TRBD1, 5 bases. Trimming shortened V by 2 bases and J by 7 bases, and 15 bases separated the two germline ends. The germline gives CDR1 SNHLY, CDR2 FYNNEI. The CDR3 runs 16 residues. CDR3 protein: CASSELGVEGNSPLHF. The DNA of the CDR3 is TGTGCCAGCAGTGAACTAGGGGTGGAAGGGAATTCACCCCTCCACTTT.

The CDR3 DNA is TGTGCCAGCAGCCCGGAGGCGAATGAAAAACTGTTTTTT. Amino acid sequence: CASSPEANEKLFF. The rearrangement joins TRBV5-8 to TRBJ1-4; D not resolved. Germline loops: CDR1 SGHTS, CDR2 YDEGEE. The CDR3 is 13 residues long. V was trimmed by 4 bases and J by 5 bases, leaving 9 bases between them.

The chain employs TRBV10-2 and TRBJ1-2; 8 nucleotides agree with TRBD1. Germline CDR1 and CDR2: WSHSY and SAAADI. V gave up 8 bases and J gave up 1 base; unmatched junction bases: 3. This CDR3 contains 13 residues. The CDR3 reads CASGTGGNYGYTF. In DNA form, the CDR3 reads TGCGCCAGCGGGACAGGCGGTAACTATGGCTACACCTTC.

The CDR3 bases are TGTGCCATCAGCCCGGGACAGGGAATGAACACTGAAGCTTTCTTT. It codes for CAISPGQGMNTEAFF. V gene TRBV10-3 combines with J gene TRBJ1-1, with 9 bases that match TRBD1. This CDR3 is built from 15 residues. Trimming cost V 6 bases and J 0 bases; bases outside gene matches: 5. Germline assignment: CDR1 ENHRY and CDR2 SYGVKD.